This entry lists 25 T cell receptor beta chains sequenced from one sample in a study of T cell repertoires in cytomegalovirus infection (dated 2019 in TCRdb). Sequenced on an Illumina HiSeq 1500. The public sequencing data were trimmed at Q25 with fastp and processed into clonotypes with MiXCR by TCRdb, which kept only in-frame beta chains. Each entry is one CDR3 protein sequence, shown with its most common DNA and genes. The sample records about 280,000 distinct CDR3 sequences, around 20% of which are singletons. The ten most abundant clones make up about 20% of the sample. These receptors' antigens are unknown. The sample's treatment or condition label, decoded: in vitro stimulation with specific CMV peptide epitopes to enrich CMV-specific T cells. Sample: cultured PBMCs, taken from culture after CMV antigen stimulation. The source of these receptors is a human donor in good health (CMV status not recorded). Some clones in this sample may be carry-over from other donors' samples.

The rearrangement uses TRBV30 and TRBJ2-1, with 9 bases that match TRBD2. The V gene end was trimmed by 0 bases and the J gene end by 7 bases; junction bases not matched to a gene: 7. The CDR3 runs to 15 residues. The germline CDR1 and CDR2 sequences are GTSNPN and SVGIG (reference sequence). The CDR3 spells CAWSVGSGSGNEQFF. The CDR3, as DNA: TGTGCCTGGAGTGTCGGTAGCGGGAGTGGTAATGAGCAGTTCTTC.

This clonotype has at least ten counts. The chain joins TRBV12-3 or TRBV12-4 to TRBJ2-3, with no clear D. The V end lost 7 bases, the J end lost 2 bases, and 13 bases lay between the germline ends. The CDR3 sequence is 14 residues long. CDR3 in amino acids: CASTFLWATDTQYF. Written as DNA, the CDR3 is TGTGCCAGCACCTTCTTGTGGGCCACAGATACGCAGTATTTT.

J is TRBJ2-1 and V is TRBV7-9, with 9 positions matching TRBD1. V was clipped by 8 bases and J by 9 bases; unmatched bases: 8. This CDR3 is built from 13 residues. CDR1 and CDR2 from the germline V gene are SEHNR and FQNEAQ (reference sequence). CDR3 nucleotide sequence: TGTGCCAGCGGTCGACAGGGGGTAGGTGAGCAGTTCTTC. It encodes CASGRQGVGEQFF.

The V gene is TRBV5-4, the J gene TRBJ1-1, with a possible D match to TRBD1 (5 bases). V lost 5 bases and J 1 base, leaving 12 bases between the germline ends. The CDR3 is 14 residues long. Per the germline V gene, CDR1 is SGHNT and CDR2 is YYREEE (reference sequence). CDR3 region: CASSVGLGNTEAFF. In DNA form, the CDR3 reads TGTGCCAGCAGTGTGGGGCTGGGGAACACTGAAGCTTTCTTT.

This rearrangement joins TRBV29-1 to TRBJ2-5; D possibly corresponds to TRBD1 (6 bases). This CDR3 region has 15 residues. CDR1 and CDR2 from the germline V gene are SQVTM and ANQGSEA. V was pared by 8 bases and J by 3 bases, with 22 bases between. CDR3 in amino acids: CSTNPTGRAKETQYF. The CDR3 nucleotides read TGCAGCACCAACCCGACAGGACGGGCCAAAGAGACCCAGTACTTC.

This clonotype has at least ten counts. This rearrangement joins TRBV7-2 to TRBJ2-7; TRBD2 might be the D (5 bases). Germline CDR1 and CDR2: SGHTA and FQGNSA. The CDR3 is 17 amino acids. Trimming stripped 0 bases from V and 1 base from J, with 16 bases between. Written as DNA, the CDR3 is TGTGCCAGCAGCTTAGCGGGAGCTCCGTATACTTCCTACGAGCAGTACTTC. This encodes CASSLAGAPYTSYEQYF.

This clonotype has just a few counts. J is TRBJ1-5 and V is TRBV4-1; 12 bases agree with TRBD1. Trimming removed 2 bases from V and 2 bases from J; junction bases left unmatched: 10. This CDR3 has 19 residues. Per germline, CDR1 MGHRA and CDR2 YSYEKL. The CDR3 protein is CASSQIPGQGARGNQPQHF. The CDR3, as DNA: TGCGCCAGCAGCCAAATACCGGGACAGGGGGCGCGAGGCAATCAGCCCCAGCATTTT.

The sample holds a few counts of this clonotype. This CDR3 reads CASSPMTSGYSYNEQFF. The CDR3 nucleotides are TGCGCCAGCAGCCCCATGACTAGCGGATACTCCTACAATGAGCAGTTCTTC. V gene TRBV4-3 combines with J gene TRBJ2-1, with 9 nucleotides matching TRBD2. Per germline, CDR1 LGHNA and CDR2 YSLEER. The trim removed 4 bases at V and 0 bases at J, leaving 7 bases unmatched. CDR3 length: 17 amino acids.

Many counts were recorded for this clonotype. V usage is TRBV7-9 and J usage is TRBJ2-3, with 8 nucleotides matching TRBD2. Germline V gene lookup returns CDR1 SEHNR and CDR2 FQNEAQ (reference sequence). Trimming removed 3 bases from V and 0 bases from J; junction bases left unmatched: 5. The CDR3 is made up of 16 amino acids. This chain's CDR3 is CASSLRTSTSTDTQYF. CDR3 nucleotides: TGTGCCAGCAGCTTGAGGACTAGCACTAGCACAGATACGCAGTATTTT.

This clonotype has at least ten counts. The chain employs TRBV9 and TRBJ2-1; D possibly corresponds to TRBD1 (6 bases). The V end lost 6 bases, the J end lost 4 bases, and 17 bases lay between the germline ends. This CDR3 contains 15 residues. CDR1 SGDLS and CDR2 YYNGEE come from the germline V gene. Here the CDR3 DNA reads TGTGCCAGCACCTCTACCGGGACACCTTACAATGAGCAGTTCTTC. Translating gives CASTSTGTPYNEQFF.

The chain employs TRBV27 and TRBJ2-3; 13 bases fit TRBD2. V was clipped by 6 bases and J by 2 bases; unmatched bases: 8. This CDR3 spans 17 amino acids. Germline V gives CDR1 MNHEY, CDR2 SMNVEV (reference sequence). The CDR3 nucleotides are TGTGCCAGCAGCCGACCGGGACTAGCGGGACACACAGATACGCAGTATTTT. Translation gives CASSRPGLAGHTDTQYF.

This clonotype showed up many times. V gene TRBV11-2 combines with J gene TRBJ2-3; D is possibly TRBD1 (6 bases). Looked up from germline, CDR1 is SGHAT and CDR2 is FQNNGV. The CDR3 sequence is 13 residues long. V lost 5 bases and J 1 base, leaving 7 bases between the germline ends. CDR3 amino acids: CASSRQGTDTQYF. The DNA of the CDR3 is TGTGCCAGCAGCCGACAGGGCACAGATACGCAGTATTTT.

This clonotype was counted many times. This rearrangement joins TRBV7-8 to TRBJ2-5; unclear D gene. The CDR3 is made up of 14 amino acids. CDR1 is SGHVS, CDR2 FQNEAQ, per germline. V lost 1 base, J lost 5 bases, and 11 bases lay in between. CDR3 amino acids: CASSLGAVGETQYF. The CDR3 bases are TGTGCCAGCAGCTTAGGGGCCGTGGGGGAGACCCAGTACTTC.

There are a few counts of this clonotype. J is TRBJ1-1 and V is TRBV6-2 or TRBV6-3; TRBD1 aligns across 8 bases. Germline V gene sequence: CDR1 MNHEY, CDR2 SVGEGT. This CDR3 contains 14 residues. The J segment lost 3 bases and the V segment lost 6 bases, leaving 6 bases of the junction unmatched. In DNA, the CDR3 is TGTGCCAGCAGCCCCACAGGGGGGGACACTGAAGCTTTCTTT. Protein: CASSPTGGDTEAFF.

V gene TRBV11-2 combines with J gene TRBJ1-5, with D possibly being TRBD1 (5 bases). This CDR3 has 15 residues. CDR1 SGHAT and CDR2 FQNNGV come from the germline V gene. V was pared by 8 bases and J by 0 bases, with 14 bases between. The CDR3 here is CASSGQGNSNQPQHF. The CDR3 DNA sequence: TGTGCCAGCTCAGGGCAGGGTAATAGCAATCAGCCCCAGCATTTT.

The V and J genes are TRBV12-3 or TRBV12-4 and TRBJ2-3; TRBD2 agrees at 12 bases. The CDR3 length is 16 residues. J gave up 4 bases and V 3 bases, and 5 bases lay outside the gene matches. CDR3 residues: CASSFGTSGRSDTQYF. The CDR3 DNA reads as TGTGCCAGCAGTTTCGGTACTAGCGGGAGGTCAGATACGCAGTATTTT.

This clonotype was counted between two and nine times. The V and J genes are TRBV12-3 or TRBV12-4 and TRBJ2-2; D unclear. The CDR3 consists of 15 residues. V lost 7 bases and J 1 base, leaving 13 bases between the germline ends. The CDR3 DNA is TGTGCCAGCACCTCCAGTCCCCAGAACACCGGGGAGCTGTTTTTT. Encoded protein: CASTSSPQNTGELFF.

This clonotype was recorded a few times. The chain couples TRBV4-1 to TRBJ2-1; the match to TRBD2 covers 14 bases. Germline V gene sequence: CDR1 MGHRA, CDR2 YSYEKL. The length of the CDR3 is 16 residues. V lost 2 bases to trimming and J lost 8 bases; unmatched junction nucleotides: 5. The CDR3 DNA follows: TGCGCCAGCAGCCAAAGACTAGCGGGAGGGGGGCATGAGCAGTTCTTC. It codes for CASSQRLAGGGHEQFF.

The chain couples TRBV12-3 or TRBV12-4 to TRBJ1-1, with TRBD1 as a possible D gene (5 bases). V shed 7 bases and J shed 3 bases, with 9 bases lying between them. The CDR3 contains 12 residues. This chain's CDR3 is CASTWGDTEAFF. CDR3 sequence (DNA): TGTGCCAGCACCTGGGGGGACACTGAAGCTTTCTTT.

The chain has TRBV2 and TRBJ2-5; D is unclear. CDR3 size: 12 residues. Deletions cut 2 bases from V and 4 bases from J, with 5 bases between. Germline lookup yields CDR1 SNHLY and CDR2 FYNNEI. The CDR3 nucleotides are TGTGCCAGCAGTGAATCAGCAGAGACCCAGTACTTC. Translation: CASSESAETQYF.

The chain has TRBV11-1 and TRBJ2-1, with 10 bases that match TRBD2. Germline assignment: CDR1 SGHAT and CDR2 FQDESV (reference sequence). The V gene end was trimmed by 5 bases and the J gene end by 6 bases; junction bases not matched to a gene: 7. This CDR3 region has 15 residues. In DNA form, the CDR3 reads TGTGCCAGCAGCAAAACTAGCGGGGTAGCCAATGAGCAGTTCTTC. Its translation: CASSKTSGVANEQFF.

In its sample, this clonotype was seen many times. The chain employs TRBV7-2 and TRBJ1-4; 9 nucleotides line up with TRBD1. This CDR3 is built from 14 residues. J lost 7 bases, V lost 2 bases, and 2 bases had no gene match. The germline V gene encodes CDR1 SGHTA and CDR2 FQGNSA. The DNA for the CDR3 is TGTGCCAGCAGCTTAAGGACAGGGGTTGAAAAACTGTTTTTT. Its translation is CASSLRTGVEKLFF.

This clonotype was recorded many times. The chain is built from TRBV7-2 and TRBJ1-1, with 7 bases matching TRBD1. This CDR3 spans 15 amino acids. V lost 6 bases and J lost 1; bases outside the gene matches: 8. Germline assignment: CDR1 SGHTA and CDR2 FQGNSA. The CDR3 loop is CASSTTTGKNTEAFF. CDR3 sequence (DNA): TGTGCCAGCAGTACGACGACAGGGAAGAACACTGAAGCTTTCTTT.

This clonotype was observed many times. The V call is TRBV4-1, the J call TRBJ2-1, with 14 bases lining up with TRBD2. Per the germline V gene, CDR1 is MGHRA and CDR2 is YSYEKL. CDR3 length: 19 amino acids. Trimming removed 4 bases from V and 3 bases from J; junction bases left unmatched: 11. The CDR3 spells CASSRDPPTSGRVYNEQFF. CDR3 coding DNA: TGCGCCAGCAGCCGAGATCCCCCGACTAGCGGGAGGGTCTACAATGAGCAGTTCTTC.

The CDR3 DNA reads TGTGCCAGCAGCGGGGTGGTGCTCAAACTCTACAATGAGCAGTTCTTC. Its translation is CASSGVVLKLYNEQFF. The rearrangement uses TRBV7-9 and TRBJ2-1; D is uncertain. Between the trimmed V and J ends, which lost 5 bases and 3 bases, there was a span of 17 bases. In germline, CDR1 is SEHNR, CDR2 FQNEAQ (reference sequence). The CDR3 length is 16 residues.